The clone carrying this T cell receptor beta chain appeared a few times. The antigen is unknown. V was pared by 2 bases and J by 1 base, with 6 bases between. The CDR3 runs to 13 residues. The germline gives CDR1 SGDLS, CDR2 YYNGEE. Primers included in the PCR were 60 Vbeta and 13 Jbeta primers. TCRdb keeps only in-frame clones here, not all; method: immunoSEQ multiplex PCR. The sample lists more than 95,000 clones, approximately 14% occurring once. This specimen belongs to a study of cytomegalovirus exposure and HLA in healthy donors. General study points: In an earlier analysis, most TCR beta V segments were productive about 87% or about 30% of the time. Several top significant clusters appeared, in a later analysis, to be linked to common viral pathogens.

The specimen sequenced was PBMCs. The origin of this receptor is a female donor in good health and CMV-seronegative. The chain has TRBV9 and TRBJ1-2; D is undetermined. The CDR3 spells CASSVRLNYGYTF. The CDR3 DNA reads TGTGCCAGCAGCGTTCGACTTAACTATGGCTACACCTTC.